The clone carrying this T cell receptor (beta chain) was seen more than once but under ten times. Antigen specificity is unknown. The sample originates from a study of response to subunit inactivated influenza vaccine. Study results and caveats: New T cells are recruited in small numbers by each seasonal influenza vaccination, according to the authors' suggestion.

MiXCR was run by TCRdb on the RT-PCR reads, yielding one entry per CDR3 protein. The sample has roughly 160,000 distinct CDR3 sequences, about 11% seen once. This CDR3 has 15 residues. V was pared by 6 bases and J by 4 bases, with 8 bases of the junction left unmatched. The V gene's germline CDR1 is LNHDA and CDR2 SQIVND (reference sequence). J is TRBJ2-7 and V is TRBV19; 11 nucleotides line up with TRBD2. This clonotype was sampled from a man between 50 and 70 years old who received an inactivated influenza vaccine. The starting material was CD8+ T cells sorted from PBMCs, obtained approximately 25 months after vaccination. The CDR3 region has the DNA TGTGCCAGTAGCTTGACTAGCGGGACCCTTTACGAGCAGTACTTC. It translates to CASSLTSGTLYEQYF.